The TCR beta chain described here comes from a study of blood T cell repertoires in COVID-19. About the research overall: Both acute and convalescent COVID-19 samples were obtained from the United States, Italy and Spain. Nucleic acid was either cDNA or gDNA, and it came from T cells, B-cell-depleted T cells, or PBMCs.

The CDR3 extends over 15 amino acids. The germline gives CDR1 SGHRS, CDR2 YFSETQ. Trimming removed 6 bases from V and 1 base from J; junction bases left unmatched: 7. Study processing details: Nucleated cell number was recorded as an estimate derived from reference gene primer amplification. The table came from immunoSEQ multiplex PCR; TCRdb's copy has only in-frame clones and leaves some out. V and J calls plus clone size are reproduced from that table; the DNA served to infer D and trimming. The sample records 240,000 or so clones, approximately 83% being singletons. Sequencing was done on a sample of peripheral blood. The chain has TRBV5-1 and TRBJ2-1; 7 nucleotides line up with TRBD2. The sequence was obtained from a woman aged 25 to 39 who had recovered from COVID-19. The CDR3, as DNA: TGCGCCAGCAAGACGGGGGGATTTTCCTACAATGAGCAGTTCTTC. This sequence encodes CASKTGGFSYNEQFF.